Listed below are T cell receptor beta chains from one sample, sequenced in a study of blood T cell repertoires in COVID-19. Profiling relied on immunoSEQ multiplex PCR, and the TCRdb table lists in-frame clones only, not all of them. The sample lists approximately 25,000 clones; 82% were seen once. What was sequenced was peripheral blood. These receptors were taken from a human donor in a cohort sampled during active COVID-19. Both conserved end residues are trimmed from each CDR3. Each record gives: J gene, CDR3 length, V gene, D gene, CDR3 protein. D genes are given only for firm matches.

TRBJ2-1,14,TRBV5-1,TRBD2,ASSLLAGVSYNEQF
TRBJ2-7,12,TRBV6-5,TRBD1,ASITDRGRYEQY
TRBJ2-3,16,TRBV7-2,TRBD2,ASSLLASGGGSTDTQY
TRBJ1-3,13,TRBV19,TRBD1,ASRPTGTSGNTIY
TRBJ1-1,11,TRBV20-1,NA,SASLQANTEAF
TRBJ2-7,13,TRBV5-4,TRBD1,ASSLLQGAPHEQY
TRBJ1-2,13,TRBV11-3,NA,ASSSTGGPSAGYT
TRBJ2-7,13,TRBV7-6,TRBD1,ASSLGGGAGDEQY
TRBJ2-7,12,TRBV7-6,TRBD1,ASSSGQGYDEQY
TRBJ2-1,12,TRBV19,TRBD1,ASSITGGSNEQF
TRBJ1-1,12,TRBV7-9,NA,ASSFTDGNTEAF
TRBJ2-3,14,TRBV27,TRBD2,ASSRLRTSVSDTQY
TRBJ1-6,13,TRBV7-2,TRBD1,ASSLRDRDNSPLH
TRBJ2-3,15,TRBV4-3,TRBD2,ASSQDSPAGGGNTQY
TRBJ1-1,11,TRBV19,NA,ASSIGGLTEAF
TRBJ2-1,12,TRBV30,TRBD1,AWSVRVGGYEQF
TRBJ1-6,13,TRBV6-5,NA,ASRNRVDYNSPLH
TRBJ2-3,14,TRBV18,TRBD2,ASSSSLSGTRDTQY
TRBJ1-1,15,TRBV7-9,TRBD1,ASSLRGTGGGFTEAF
TRBJ1-4,12,TRBV5-1,TRBD1,ASSPQGAVEKLF
TRBJ2-3,13,TRBV28,TRBD2,ASRSTSGSGYTQY
TRBJ2-1,14,TRBV5-1,TRBD2,ASSLGLAAAYNEQF
TRBJ1-4,15,TRBV3-1/TRBV3-2,TRBD1,ASSQDGTGFNNEKLF
TRBJ2-1,12,TRBV19,NA,ASNRGNVLNEQF
TRBJ2-3,13,TRBV28,TRBD2,ASRRDYQSTDTQY
TRBJ2-5,13,TRBV19,NA,ASSPYRLGQETQY
TRBJ1-6,12,TRBV6-5,NA,ASSSKGANSPLH
TRBJ1-2,10,TRBV29-1,TRBD1,SVLQGAYGYT
TRBJ1-2,11,TRBV28,TRBD1,AIDDRVSYGYT
TRBJ1-1,12,TRBV9,NA,ASSVSGGETEAF
TRBJ2-1,13,TRBV4-2,TRBD2,ASSPSGQGPNEQF
TRBJ1-5,11,TRBV7-9,NA,ASSLAAPHPQH
TRBJ2-2,13,TRBV6-5,TRBD2,ASSYSGGGTGELF
TRBJ2-2,12,TRBV7-2,TRBD1,ASSLGQGFGELF
TRBJ1-3,13,TRBV5-1,TRBD1,ASSDRGSAGNTIY
TRBJ2-2,13,TRBV2,TRBD2,ASRAPGGDAGELF
TRBJ1-3,12,TRBV28,TRBD1,ASNQGAAGNTIY
TRBJ1-5,13,TRBV7-2,NA,ASSSDMNSNQPQH
TRBJ2-3,13,TRBV9,TRBD2,ASTPTSGATDTQY
TRBJ1-2,9,TRBV6-2/TRBV6-3,NA,ASSSTFGYT
TRBJ1-5,14,TRBV5-6,TRBD1,ASSLGGTGTSQPQH